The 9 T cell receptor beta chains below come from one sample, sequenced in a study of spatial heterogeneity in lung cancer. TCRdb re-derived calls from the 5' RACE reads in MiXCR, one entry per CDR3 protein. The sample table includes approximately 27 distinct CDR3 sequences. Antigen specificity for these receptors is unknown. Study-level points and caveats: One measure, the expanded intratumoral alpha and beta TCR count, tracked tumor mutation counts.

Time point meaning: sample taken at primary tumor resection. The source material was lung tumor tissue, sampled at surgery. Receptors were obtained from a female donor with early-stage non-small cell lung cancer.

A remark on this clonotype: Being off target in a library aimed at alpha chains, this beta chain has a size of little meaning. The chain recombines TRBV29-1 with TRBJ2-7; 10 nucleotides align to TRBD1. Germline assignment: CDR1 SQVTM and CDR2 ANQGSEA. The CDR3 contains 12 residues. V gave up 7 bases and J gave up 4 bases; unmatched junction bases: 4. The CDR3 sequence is CSAGTGAYEQYF. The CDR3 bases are TGCAGCGCCGGGACAGGGGCTTACGAGCAGTACTTC.

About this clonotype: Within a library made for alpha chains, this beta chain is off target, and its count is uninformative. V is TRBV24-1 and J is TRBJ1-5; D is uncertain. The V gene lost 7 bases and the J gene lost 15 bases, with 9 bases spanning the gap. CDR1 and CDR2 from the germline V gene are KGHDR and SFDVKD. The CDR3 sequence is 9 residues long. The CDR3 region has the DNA TGTGCCACCAGCCGACTCCGGCATTTT. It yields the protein CATSRLRHF.

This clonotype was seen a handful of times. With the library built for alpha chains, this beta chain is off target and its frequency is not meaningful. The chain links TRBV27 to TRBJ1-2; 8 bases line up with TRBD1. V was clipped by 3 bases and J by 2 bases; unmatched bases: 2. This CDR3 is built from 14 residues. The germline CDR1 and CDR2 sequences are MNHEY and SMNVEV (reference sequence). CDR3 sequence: CASSLQGANYGYTF. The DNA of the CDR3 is TGTGCCAGCAGTTTGCAGGGGGCAAACTATGGCTACACCTTC.

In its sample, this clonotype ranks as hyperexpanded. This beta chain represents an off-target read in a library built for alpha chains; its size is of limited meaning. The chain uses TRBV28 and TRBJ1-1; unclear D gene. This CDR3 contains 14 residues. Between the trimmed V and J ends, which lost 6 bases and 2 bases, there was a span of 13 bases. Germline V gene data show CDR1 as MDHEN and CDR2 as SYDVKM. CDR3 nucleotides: TGTGCCAGCAGCCCAGTCGCCTCTAACACTGAAGCTTTCTTT. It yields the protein CASSPVASNTEAFF.

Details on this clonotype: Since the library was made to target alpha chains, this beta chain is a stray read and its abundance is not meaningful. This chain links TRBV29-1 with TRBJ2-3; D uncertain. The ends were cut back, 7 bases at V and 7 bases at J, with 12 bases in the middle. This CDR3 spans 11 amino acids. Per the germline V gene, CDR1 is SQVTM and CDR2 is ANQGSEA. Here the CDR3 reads CSAWNLNTQYF. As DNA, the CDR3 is TGCAGCGCCTGGAATTTGAATACGCAGTATTTT.

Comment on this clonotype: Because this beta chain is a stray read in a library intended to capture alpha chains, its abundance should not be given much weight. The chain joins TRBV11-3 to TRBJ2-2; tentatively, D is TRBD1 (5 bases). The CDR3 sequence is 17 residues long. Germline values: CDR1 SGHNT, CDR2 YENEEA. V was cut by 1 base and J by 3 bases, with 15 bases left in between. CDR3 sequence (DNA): TGTGCCAGCAGCTTAGTGGGGCCAGGGATTGACACCGGGGAGCTGTTTTTT. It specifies CASSLVGPGIDTGELFF.

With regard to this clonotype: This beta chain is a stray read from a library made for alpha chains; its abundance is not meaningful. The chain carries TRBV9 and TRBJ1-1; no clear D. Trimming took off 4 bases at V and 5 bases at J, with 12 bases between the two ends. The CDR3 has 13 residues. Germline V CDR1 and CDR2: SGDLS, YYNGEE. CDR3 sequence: CASSSRGETEAFF. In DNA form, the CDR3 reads TGTGCCAGCAGCTCACGAGGCGAGACTGAAGCTTTCTTT.

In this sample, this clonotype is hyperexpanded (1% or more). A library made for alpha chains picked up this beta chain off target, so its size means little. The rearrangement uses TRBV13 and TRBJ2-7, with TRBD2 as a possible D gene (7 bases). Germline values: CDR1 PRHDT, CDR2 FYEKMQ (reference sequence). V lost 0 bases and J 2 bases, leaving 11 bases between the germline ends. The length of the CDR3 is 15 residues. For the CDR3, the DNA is TGTGCCAGCAGCTTAGGGCGGGGGCCAACCTACGAGCAGTACTTC. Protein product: CASSLGRGPTYEQYF. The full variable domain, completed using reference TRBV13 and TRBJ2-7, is AAGVIQSPRHLIKEKRETATLKCYPIPRHDTVYWYQQGPGQDPQFLISFYEKMQSDKGSIPDRFSAQQFSDYHSELNMSSLELGDSALYFCASSLGRGPTYEQYFGPGTRLTVT.

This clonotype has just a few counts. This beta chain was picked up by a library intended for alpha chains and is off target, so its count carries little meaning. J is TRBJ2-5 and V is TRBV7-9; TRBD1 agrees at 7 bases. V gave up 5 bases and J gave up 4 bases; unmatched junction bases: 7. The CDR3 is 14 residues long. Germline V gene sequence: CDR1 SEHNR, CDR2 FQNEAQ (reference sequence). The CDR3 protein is CASSPYRGGETQYF. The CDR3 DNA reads TGTGCCAGCAGCCCATACAGGGGCGGAGAGACCCAGTACTTC. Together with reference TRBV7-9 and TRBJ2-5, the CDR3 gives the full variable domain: DTGVSQNPRHKITKRGQNVTFRCDPISEHNRLYWYRQTLGQGPEFLTYFQNEAQLEKSRLLSDRFSAERPKGSFSTLEIQRTEQGDSAMYLCASSPYRGGETQYFGPGTRLLVL.